These T cell receptor beta chains were read from a single sample in a study of B cell selection in AIRE deficiency. The data were produced by immunoSEQ multiplex PCR, yet TCRdb's version contains in-frame clones alone and is incomplete. The sample carries about 25,000 clones, 90% to 98% recorded once. Sample: CD4+CD127+ conventional T cells sorted from PBMCs. The receptors derive from a human donor in good health. Each CDR3 is given with its conserved first and last residue. Each record gives: D gene, J gene, clone size, V gene, CDR3 protein, CDR3 DNA. D genes are given only for firm matches. For some rows the clone size is stated as once, few or many, or as a class when expanded; others skip it.

D gene: NA; J gene: TRBJ2-7; clone size: NA; V gene: TRBV21-1; CDR3 protein: CASSKARLEYF; CDR3 DNA: TGTGCCAGCAGCAAAGCCCGTCTGGAGTACTTC
D gene: NA; J gene: TRBJ2-5; clone size: NA; V gene: TRBV7-2; CDR3 protein: CASSLAETQYF; CDR3 DNA: TGTGCCAGCAGCTTAGCGGAGACCCAGTACTTC
D gene: NA; J gene: TRBJ2-6; clone size: NA; V gene: TRBV4-3; CDR3 protein: CASSQDLGSGANVLTF; CDR3 DNA: TGCGCCAGCAGCCAAGATTTGGGCTCTGGGGCCAACGTCCTGACTTTC
D gene: TRBD2; J gene: TRBJ2-1; clone size: once; V gene: TRBV27; CDR3 protein: CASSSGKGLAGPRIYNEQFF; CDR3 DNA: TGTGCCAGCAGCTCCGGCAAGGGACTAGCGGGACCTCGGATATACAATGAGCAGTTCTTC
D gene: NA; J gene: TRBJ2-3; clone size: NA; V gene: TRBV4-3; CDR3 protein: CASSQDGGRRDTQYF; CDR3 DNA: TGCGCCAGCAGCCAAGATGGCGGGCGGAGAGATACGCAGTATTTT
D gene: NA; J gene: TRBJ2-7; clone size: NA; V gene: TRBV18; CDR3 protein: CASSPPGSISHYEQYF; CDR3 DNA: TGTGCCAGCTCACCACCCGGGAGTATTTCTCACTACGAGCAGTACTTC
D gene: TRBD2; J gene: TRBJ2-7; clone size: NA; V gene: TRBV15; CDR3 protein: CATIFNSASGKGEQYF; CDR3 DNA: TGTGCCACCATCTTTAATTCGGCTAGCGGGAAGGGCGAGCAGTACTTC
D gene: NA; J gene: TRBJ2-1; clone size: NA; V gene: TRBV7-2; CDR3 protein: CASSLRRTLYSSNNEQFF; CDR3 DNA: TGTGCCAGCAGCTTAAGGAGGACTCTTTATTCATCCAACAATGAGCAGTTCTTC
D gene: NA; J gene: TRBJ2-5; clone size: NA; V gene: TRBV7-8; CDR3 protein: CASSRNGQNQETQYF; CDR3 DNA: TGTGCCAGCAGCCGTAACGGACAGAATCAAGAGACCCAGTACTTC
D gene: NA; J gene: TRBJ2-7; clone size: NA; V gene: TRBV19; CDR3 protein: CASSPDQSSYEQYF; CDR3 DNA: TGTGCCAGTAGTCCCGACCAGAGCTCCTACGAGCAGTACTTC
D gene: TRBD1; J gene: TRBJ2-1; clone size: NA; V gene: TRBV7-9; CDR3 protein: CASSLGDRESNEQFF; CDR3 DNA: TGTGCCAGCAGCTTAGGGGACAGGGAGAGCAATGAGCAGTTCTTC
D gene: NA; J gene: TRBJ1-1; clone size: NA; V gene: TRBV21-1; CDR3 protein: CASSKVNRGQSCTEAFF; CDR3 DNA: TGTGCCAGCAGCAAAGTGAACAGGGGGCAGTCATGCACTGAAGCTTTCTTT